This T cell receptor (beta chain) was recovered during a study of blood T cells in healthy people across ages. A second 7 to 11 cycle PCR used barcoded and J-beta primers. TCRdb independently ran MiXCR on the 5' RACE reads; one entry per CDR3 protein. The sample lists 630,000 or so distinct CDR3 sequences, 32% occurring once. The CDR3 totals 18 residues. The V end was cut by 1 base, the J end by 0 bases, with 18 bases between. The germline V gene has CDR1 SGHDN and CDR2 FVKESK. The material sequenced was blood. The receptor's source is a woman older than 75 in good health. The chain uses TRBV14 and TRBJ1-1; the D is unclear. CDR3 protein: CASSQGYSWPYMNTEAFF. CDR3 nucleotide sequence: TGTGCCAGCAGCCAAGGGTACAGCTGGCCCTATATGAACACTGAAGCTTTCTTT.